Detailed here is one TCR beta chain. Method: immunoSEQ multiplex PCR; TCRdb's copy keeps in-frame clones and lacks some. The top ten clones hold 10% of a sample with roughly 390,000 clones, 80% to 90% of them seen once. The germline V gene encodes CDR1 MGHRA and CDR2 YSYEKL. The CDR3 contains 14 residues. Trimming stripped 3 bases from V and 3 bases from J, with 11 bases between. These data belong to a study of blood T cell repertoires in COVID-19. As for the study in general: There were acute and convalescent COVID-19 samples, and they came from the United States, Italy and Spain.

Sequences were obtained from peripheral blood. The sequence came from a woman aged 25 to 39 with COVID-19, enrolled during active disease. The chain links TRBV4-1 to TRBJ1-1; possible D gene TRBD1, 5 bases. DNA of the CDR3: TGCGCCAGCAGCCATGGGGGGAAGGACACTGAAGCTTTCTTT. The encoded protein is CASSHGGKDTEAFF.